The subject of this entry is one T cell receptor (beta chain). The antigen is undetermined. The sample comes from a study of cytomegalovirus exposure and HLA in healthy donors. Across the whole study: The platform used for the 120 or so validation repertoires matched that of the 600 to 800 first-cohort repertoires, a later analysis reported. Study-wide points: Some TCR beta chains (roughly 150 of them) were listed as cytomegalovirus-associated. Rarity marked most TCR sequences, yet some public TCRs occurred in many donors.

Germline CDR1 and CDR2: SGHVS and FNYEAQ. This CDR3 has 18 residues. V lost 5 bases to trimming and J lost 7 bases; unmatched junction nucleotides: 18. Sequencing used immunoSEQ multiplex PCR; TCRdb keeps in-frame clones, though not all of them. The profile shows 250,000 to 350,000 clones, around 86% of them singletons. The source of this sequence is a woman aged 18-30 years in good health and CMV-seronegative. The sequenced sample was PBMCs. The chain recombines TRBV7-6 with TRBJ2-1; 9 nucleotides line up with TRBD2. The CDR3, as DNA: TGTGCCAGCAGCCCACTAGCGGGCACAAAAGTAGCCGGGAATGAGCAGTTCTTC. Translating gives CASSPLAGTKVAGNEQFF.